A selection of T cell receptor beta chains follows, all from one sample in a study of T cells in Graves' hyperthyroidism and ophthalmopathy. MiXCR, run by TCRdb on the multiplex PCR reads, gives a single entry per CDR3 protein. The table has about 480,000 distinct CDR3 sequences, roughly 14% seen once. The sequencing input was blood. The receptors derive from a woman aged 18-29 years with Graves' hyperthyroidism. CDR3s include the opening cysteine and the closing phenylalanine or tryptophan. D genes are given only for firm matches. Clone size is shown for a subset of rows, as once, few, many or a class of expanded clone.

clone_size j_call cdr3_length d_call v_call cdr3_aa cdr3_nt
many TRBJ2-2 17 . TRBV19 CASSRDTATSNTGELFF TGTGCCAGTAGTAGGGACACCGCGACGTCTAACACCGGGGAGCTGTTTTTT
many TRBJ1-1 16 . TRBV6-5 CASSYSADGGNTEAFF TGTGCCAGCAGTTACTCCGCGGACGGTGGTAACACTGAAGCTTTCTTT
many TRBJ2-2 17 . TRBV19 CASSIDYDRTNTGELFF TGTGCCAGTAGTATAGATTACGACAGGACGAACACCGGGGAGCTGTTTTTT
many TRBJ2-3 18 TRBD2 TRBV7-9 CASSFLPGLAGIPDTQYF TGTGCCAGCAGCTTTTTACCGGGACTAGCGGGAATCCCGGATACGCAGTATTTT
many TRBJ2-2 12 . TRBV18 CASDRAGGELFF TGTGCCAGTGATAGGGCCGGCGGGGAGCTGTTTTTT
many TRBJ2-5 16 TRBD1 TRBV20-1 CSAPRRHRGFGETQYF TGCAGTGCCCCCCGGAGGCACAGGGGGTTTGGGGAGACCCAGTACTTC
. TRBJ2-1 18 TRBD2 TRBV6-5 CASSYRGLGTSGSNEQFF TGTGCCAGCAGTTACAGGGGGCTCGGGACTAGCGGGAGCAATGAGCAGTTCTTC
. TRBJ1-1 16 TRBD1 TRBV20-1 CSARTGDVGWNTEAFF TGCAGTGCCCGGACAGGGGACGTCGGTTGGAACACTGAAGCTTTCTTT
many TRBJ1-2 13 TRBD1 TRBV19 CASSITGDYGYTF TGTGCCAGTAGTATAACAGGGGACTATGGCTACACCTTC
many TRBJ2-5 16 . TRBV6-1 CASSPELLVAQETQYF TGTGCCAGCAGCCCTGAGCTCCTCGTGGCCCAAGAGACCCAGTACTTC
many TRBJ1-2 13 TRBD1 TRBV27 CASSIGTGAGYTF TGTGCCAGCAGTATCGGGACAGGGGCCGGCTACACCTTC
. TRBJ1-6 17 . TRBV5-1 CASSLGPRDPRTSPLHF TGCGCCAGCAGCTTGGGTCCCCGGGACCCGAGGACTTCACCCCTCCACTTT
many TRBJ2-5 15 . TRBV7-3 CASSQKVAGTETQYF TGTGCCAGCAGCCAAAAGGTGGCCGGCACGGAGACCCAGTACTTC
. TRBJ2-1 17 TRBD2 TRBV5-1 CASSHIPSGRGGNEQFF TGCGCCAGCAGCCACATACCTAGCGGGAGGGGAGGCAATGAGCAGTTCTTC
many TRBJ2-3 14 . TRBV7-3 CASSSQANTDTQYF TGTGCCAGCAGCTCCCAAGCGAACACAGATACGCAGTATTTT
many TRBJ2-4 15 . TRBV20-1 CSARPPDRNKNIQYF TGCAGTGCTAGACCCCCGGACCGAAACAAAAACATTCAGTACTTC
many TRBJ1-1 13 . TRBV10-3 CAISQSRETEAFF TGTGCCATCAGTCAATCCAGGGAAACTGAAGCTTTCTTT
many TRBJ2-7 16 TRBD2 TRBV20-1 CSARAPGLAGGYEQYF TGCAGTGCTAGAGCACCGGGACTAGCGGGAGGATACGAGCAGTACTTC
many TRBJ2-1 19 TRBD2 TRBV5-1 CASSLARLAGGDSYNEQFF TGCGCCAGCAGCTTGGCCCGTCTAGCGGGAGGGGATTCCTACAATGAGCAGTTCTTC
many TRBJ2-7 15 . TRBV12-3/TRBV12-4 CASSSPWQGYDEQYF TGTGCCAGCAGCTCCCCGTGGCAGGGGTACGACGAGCAGTACTTC
many TRBJ2-2 17 TRBD1 TRBV24-1 CATSDSLRTGEVGELFF TGTGCCACCAGTGATTCCCTCCGGACAGGGGAGGTCGGGGAGCTGTTTTTT
many TRBJ2-1 13 . TRBV12-3/TRBV12-4 CASSFQGGNEQFF TGTGCCAGCAGTTTCCAGGGTGGGAATGAGCAGTTCTTC
many TRBJ2-7 19 TRBD1 TRBV19 CASSMLGTGGLMVGHEQYF TGTGCCAGTAGTATGCTAGGGACAGGGGGCCTCATGGTCGGCCACGAGCAGTACTTC
many TRBJ2-3 14 . TRBV12-3/TRBV12-4 CASTPIGFTDTQYF TGTGCCAGCACCCCGATAGGGTTCACAGATACGCAGTATTTT
. TRBJ2-3 15 TRBD2 TRBV30 CAWSVTSGRAVTQYF TGTGCCTGGAGTGTGACTAGCGGGAGGGCCGTTACGCAGTATTTT
few TRBJ1-3 15 . TRBV3-1 CASSQGRSWRDTIYF TGTGCCAGCAGCCAAGGCAGATCTTGGCGGGACACCATATATTTT
many TRBJ2-5 12 . TRBV12-3/TRBV12-4 CASHLEGETQYF TGTGCCAGCCATTTGGAGGGAGAGACCCAGTACTTC
. TRBJ2-3 15 TRBD2 TRBV7-2 CASSQGLAGSDTQYF TGTGCCAGCAGCCAGGGACTAGCGGGCTCAGATACGCAGTATTTT
few TRBJ2-1 16 . TRBV7-7 CASSLISHSSYNEQFF TGTGCTAGCAGCTTGATCTCCCATAGCTCCTACAATGAGCAGTTCTTC
many TRBJ2-2 15 TRBD1 TRBV9 CASSASGTGSGELFF TGTGCCAGCAGCGCGTCCGGGACAGGCTCCGGGGAGCTGTTTTTT
many TRBJ2-6 16 . TRBV30 CAWSPLRFSGANVLTF TGTGCCTGGAGTCCCCTCAGGTTCTCTGGGGCCAACGTCCTGACTTTC
. TRBJ2-7 16 . TRBV19 CASSTSGTTSSYEQYF TGTGCCAGTAGCACCTCCGGGACAACCAGCTCCTACGAGCAGTACTTC
many TRBJ1-5 15 TRBD1 TRBV12-3/TRBV12-4 CASSSAGQSNQPQHF TGTGCCAGCAGTTCAGCGGGACAGAGCAATCAGCCCCAGCATTTT
few TRBJ2-2 16 . TRBV9 CASSVWRGVAMGELFF TGTGCCAGCAGCGTATGGCGCGGGGTAGCCATGGGGGAGCTGTTTTTT
many TRBJ1-4 14 . TRBV3-1 CASSQQGRDEKLFF TGTGCCAGCAGCCAACAGGGGCGGGATGAAAAACTGTTTTTT
many TRBJ2-5 13 . TRBV11-3 CASSLAVRETQYF TGTGCCAGCAGCTTAGCCGTCCGGGAGACCCAGTACTTC
many TRBJ2-1 20 TRBD2 TRBV11-3 CASSLGYAGLAASSYNEQFF TGTGCCAGCAGCTTAGGGTATGCTGGACTAGCGGCTTCCTCCTACAATGAGCAGTTCTTC
many TRBJ2-5 15 TRBD1 TRBV6-5 CASSYSTGPGETQYF TGTGCCAGCAGTTACTCGACAGGGCCTGGTGAGACCCAGTACTTC
many TRBJ1-2 14 TRBD1 TRBV5-5 CASSGGTGVGGYTF TGTGCCAGCAGCGGCGGAACAGGGGTGGGTGGCTACACCTTC
. TRBJ2-1 15 TRBD2 TRBV6-1 CASFPLGVTSVEQFF TGTGCCAGCTTTCCTCTCGGGGTGACTAGCGTTGAGCAGTTCTTC
. TRBJ2-3 13 TRBD1 TRBV7-9 CASSSRTGGTQYF TGTGCCAGCAGCTCGCGGACAGGGGGTACGCAGTATTTT
few TRBJ2-6 16 . TRBV7-3 CASSPSSSAGANVLTF TGTGCCAGCAGCCCGTCCAGTAGTGCTGGGGCCAACGTCCTGACTTTC
many TRBJ2-7 16 TRBD1 TRBV19 CASSIGHGGQGFEQYF TGTGCCAGTAGTATTGGCCATGGGGGACAGGGGTTCGAGCAGTACTTC
many TRBJ1-2 15 . TRBV20-1 CSARVPGLLYYGYTF TGCAGTGCTAGGGTACCGGGACTGCTTTACTATGGCTACACCTTC
few TRBJ2-1 12 . TRBV7-2 CASSVTGIEQFF TGTGCCAGCAGCGTCACTGGGATTGAGCAGTTCTTC
many TRBJ2-1 19 . TRBV20-1 CSARDLFYGSGTSRDEQFF TGCAGTGCTAGAGACCTCTTCTATGGGTCAGGGACCTCTAGGGATGAGCAGTTCTTC